The clone carrying this TCR beta chain appeared a single time. What it binds is not known. With duration under 3 months, ophthalmopathy was active: Clinical Activity Score at least 3, NOSPECS at least 4. Not enrolled were patients with uncontrolled infection, other autoimmune disease, pregnancy or lactation. PBMCs were collected from an approximately 10 ml volume of fresh peripheral blood. V shed 6 bases and J shed 3 bases, with 8 bases lying between them. CDR1 and CDR2 from the germline V gene are SNHLY and FYNNEI. This CDR3 spans 12 amino acids. This sample is part of a study of T cells in Graves' hyperthyroidism and ophthalmopathy. Study-level findings and limits: Within blood appeared most thyroid clonotypes that had expanded above 0.001.

TCR beta CDR3 sequences were amplified from RNA transcripts. When the TCR CDR3 underwent first-round RT-PCR, the HTBI primer set was used. TCRdb re-derived calls from the multiplex PCR reads in MiXCR, one entry per CDR3 protein. Counted here are about 59,000 distinct CDR3 sequences, approximately 57% occurring once; the ten biggest clones make up approximately 3.5%. This receptor was taken from a woman aged 60 to 75 with Graves' ophthalmopathy. The sequencing input was blood. The chain recombines TRBV2 with TRBJ1-2, with D unclear. The CDR3 is CASREVDYGYTF. CDR3 in DNA: TGTGCCAGCAGGGAGGTCGACTATGGCTACACCTTC.